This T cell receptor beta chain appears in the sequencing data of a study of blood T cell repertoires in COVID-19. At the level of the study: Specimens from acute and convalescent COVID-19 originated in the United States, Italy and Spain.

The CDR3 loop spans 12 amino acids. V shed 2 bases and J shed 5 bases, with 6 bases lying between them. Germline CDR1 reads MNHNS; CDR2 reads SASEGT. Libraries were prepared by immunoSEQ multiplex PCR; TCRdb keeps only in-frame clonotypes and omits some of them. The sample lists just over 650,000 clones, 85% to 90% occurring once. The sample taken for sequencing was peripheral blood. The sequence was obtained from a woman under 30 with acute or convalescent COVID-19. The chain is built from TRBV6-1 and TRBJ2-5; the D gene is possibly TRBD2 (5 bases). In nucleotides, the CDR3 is TGTGCCAGCAGTGAATCGGGGGAGACCCAGTACTTC. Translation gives CASSESGETQYF.